The 24 T cell receptor beta chains given below trace back to one sample, sequenced in a study of blood T cell repertoires in COVID-19. The assay was immunoSEQ multiplex PCR, and TCRdb's table has in-frame clones only and misses some. The sample lists 200,000 to 250,000 clones, around 90% occurring once. Material for sequencing was PBMCs or T cells enriched from blood (not recorded which). The receptors were sampled from a woman aged 45-65 years who had recovered from COVID-19.

The genes are TRBV20-1 and TRBJ2-3, with 8 bases aligning to TRBD2. CDR3 length equals 14 residues. Per the germline V gene, CDR1 is DFQATT and CDR2 is SNEGSKA (reference sequence). V shed 3 bases and J 4 bases; nucleotides not matched to a gene: 6. The CDR3 protein is CSASTAGGSDTQYF. CDR3 DNA: TGCAGTGCTAGTACGGCGGGGGGCTCAGATACGCAGTATTTT.

The CDR3 here is CASSYPTDPTDTQYF. DNA for the CDR3: TGTGCCAGCAGTTACCCGACAGACCCCACAGATACGCAGTATTTT. This chain links TRBV6-8 with TRBJ2-3, with D possibly being TRBD1 (5 bases). Between the trimmed V and J ends, which lost 2 bases and 2 bases, there was a span of 11 bases. The CDR3 spans 15 residues. Germline CDR1 MNHGY, CDR2 SAAAGT.

The rearrangement links TRBV18 to TRBJ2-7; 8 bases map to TRBD1. The V gene end was trimmed by 2 bases and the J gene end by 3 bases; junction bases not matched to a gene: 21. This CDR3 comprises 20 residues. Per the germline V gene, CDR1 is KGHSH and CDR2 is LQKENI. CDR3 in amino acids: CASSPGGLEVQGVSNYEQYF. CDR3 bases: TGTGCCAGCTCACCAGGTGGCCTCGAGGTACAGGGGGTTTCCAACTACGAGCAGTACTTC. Full variable domain (remainder filled in from reference TRBV18 and TRBJ2-7): NAGVMQNPRHLVRRRGQEARLRCSPMKGHSHVYWYRQLPEEGLKFMVYLQKENIIDESGMPKERFSAEFPKEGPSILRIQQVVRGDSAAYFCASSPGGLEVQGVSNYEQYFGPGTRLTVT.

The V call is TRBV6-5, the J call TRBJ1-2; D perhaps matches TRBD1 (5 bases). CDR3 length: 13 amino acids. Germline-derived CDR1 and CDR2 are MNHEY and SVGAGI. Trimming cost V 8 bases and J 8 bases, with 18 bases left between them. The CDR3 DNA reads TGTGCCAGCGGGGCAGGGTTGGTAGAAGGCTACACCTTC. It yields the protein CASGAGLVEGYTF.

This clone was detected once. The V and J genes are TRBV5-1 and TRBJ1-1; a possible D gene is TRBD1 (6 bases). The CDR3 extends over 17 amino acids. Germline V gene data show CDR1 as SGHRS and CDR2 as YFSETQ. Trimming took 7 bases from V and 0 from J, leaving 22 bases between them. As DNA, the CDR3 is TGCGCCAGCCGGGGGGTGGGGACACGGCATATGAACACTGAAGCTTTCTTT. Translating gives CASRGVGTRHMNTEAFF.

The V and J genes are TRBV28 and TRBJ2-5, with D perhaps TRBD1 (5 bases). Germline lookup yields CDR1 MDHEN and CDR2 SYDVKM. The V end was cut by 3 bases, the J end by 5 bases, with 13 bases between. CDR3 length equals 14 residues. The CDR3: CASSLAGNGETQYF. The CDR3, as DNA: TGTGCCAGCAGTTTGGCAGGGAATGGGGAGACCCAGTACTTC. Based on the CDR3 plus reference TRBV28 and TRBJ2-5, the full variable domain is DVKVTQSSRYLVKRTGEKVFLECVQDMDHENMFWYRQDPGLGLRLIYFSYDVKMKEKGDIPEGYSVSREKKERFSLILESASTNQTSMYLCASSLAGNGETQYFGPGTRLLVL.

This rearrangement joins TRBV18 to TRBJ2-2; 9 bases align to TRBD2. Germline CDR1 and CDR2: KGHSH and LQKENI. Losses at the gene ends were 6 bases for V and 4 bases for J; bases not matched to a gene: 9. The CDR3 contains 16 residues. This CDR3 reads CASSPAGGPITGELFF. In DNA, the CDR3 is TGTGCCAGCTCGCCTGCGGGAGGGCCAATCACCGGGGAGCTGTTTTTT.

This chain links TRBV5-4 with TRBJ2-7; 9 nucleotides align to TRBD1. The CDR3 spans 15 residues. Unmatched junction bases numbered 9, after V lost 4 bases and J lost 4 bases. CDR1 is SGHNT and CDR2 is YYREEE in the germline V gene (reference sequence). Here the CDR3 reads CASSLRQGGEYEQYF. CDR3 DNA sequence: TGTGCCAGCAGCCTCCGACAGGGGGGGGAATACGAGCAGTACTTC.

The chain combines TRBV19 with TRBJ1-1; 7 bases are a match to TRBD1. Germline V lookup: CDR1 LNHDA, CDR2 SQIVND (reference sequence). The CDR3 is 12 amino acids. J was trimmed by 4 bases and V by 11 bases; bases with no gene match: 7. The CDR3 DNA sequence: TGTGCCCCTTCAAGGGACAGCACTGAAGCTTTCTTT. This translates into CAPSRDSTEAFF.

The gene calls are TRBV30 and TRBJ2-5; 7 bases are a match to TRBD1. V gave up 2 bases and J gave up 1 base; unmatched junction bases: 7. This CDR3 contains 15 residues. Germline lookup yields CDR1 GTSNPN and CDR2 SVGIG (reference sequence). DNA of the CDR3: TGTGCCTGGAGTCGAACGACAGGGCGCCAAGAGACCCAGTACTTC. As protein: CAWSRTTGRQETQYF.

The genes are TRBV28 and TRBJ2-7; TRBD2 aligns across 8 bases. Germline CDR1 and CDR2: MDHEN and SYDVKM. V dropped 8 bases and J dropped 5; count of bases not matched to a gene: 8. This CDR3 is built from 13 residues. In nucleotides, the CDR3 is TGTGCCAGCCTCAGCGGGAGTAACGACGAGCAGTACTTC. Translation: CASLSGSNDEQYF.

CDR3 sequence (DNA): TGTGCCAGCAGCTTAGGGGGACTAGCGGGAGATGAGCAGTTCTTC. Amino acids: CASSLGGLAGDEQFF. The chain has TRBV7-9 and TRBJ2-1; 14 positions agree with TRBD2. The CDR3 extends over 15 amino acids. Germline CDR1 SEHNR, CDR2 FQNEAQ (reference sequence). Trimming at V came to 1 base and at J to 8 bases, leaving 1 base not matched to a gene.

This chain connects TRBV28 to TRBJ2-1, with TRBD2 matching over 10 bases. Germline V CDR1 and CDR2: MDHEN, SYDVKM. The V and J ends lost 5 bases and 7 bases, in that order; junction bases with no gene match: 8. The CDR3 length is 15 residues. The CDR3 region is CASSPPLAGVNEQFF. In nucleotides, the CDR3 is TGTGCCAGCAGTCCCCCGCTAGCGGGAGTGAATGAGCAGTTCTTC.

V is TRBV19 and J is TRBJ1-1; possible D gene TRBD1, 5 bases. Germline CDR1 reads LNHDA; CDR2 reads SQIVND (reference sequence). V was pared by 2 bases and J by 4 bases, with 14 bases between. The CDR3 loop spans 15 amino acids. In nucleotides, the CDR3 is TGTGCCAGTAGTATAATGCCAGGGTCGGCCACTGAAGCTTTCTTT. Amino acids: CASSIMPGSATEAFF.

The CDR3 DNA reads TGTGCCAGCAGCTGGGACAGTGCAACTAATGAAAAACTGTTTTTT. It codes for CASSWDSATNEKLFF. V is TRBV7-2 and J is TRBJ1-4; 7 bases are a match to TRBD1. V shed 4 bases and J 0 bases; nucleotides not matched to a gene: 2. Germline values: CDR1 SGHTA, CDR2 FQGNSA. The CDR3 is 15 residues long.

V usage is TRBV5-1 and J usage is TRBJ2-1; 8 bases align to TRBD2. The J segment lost 7 bases and the V segment lost 6 bases, leaving 12 bases of the junction unmatched. This CDR3 comprises 15 residues. Germline V gives CDR1 SGHRS, CDR2 YFSETQ. In DNA form, the CDR3 reads TGCGCCAGCACTCGAGGAGCGGGAGCTGGAAATGAGCAGTTCTTC. This encodes CASTRGAGAGNEQFF.

V gene TRBV28 combines with J gene TRBJ2-3; 7 nucleotides match TRBD2. The CDR3 covers 17 residues. The V and J ends lost 5 bases and 1 base, in that order; junction bases with no gene match: 12. Germline lookup yields CDR1 MDHEN and CDR2 SYDVKM. CDR3 sequence reads: CASSLGDYLYGTDTQYF. CDR3 nucleotide sequence: TGTGCCAGCAGTCTCGGGGACTACCTCTATGGCACAGATACGCAGTATTTT.

V is TRBV7-2 and J is TRBJ2-1, with TRBD2 matching over 8 bases. In germline, CDR1 is SGHTA, CDR2 FQGNSA. This CDR3 spans 15 amino acids. Trimming took 4 bases from V and 6 from J; bases not matched to a gene: 8. Here the CDR3 DNA reads TGTGCCAGCAGCTCCAGCGGGAGTGTGACCAATGAGCAGTTCTTC. It is translated as CASSSSGSVTNEQFF.

This clone was seen only a few times. The rearrangement links TRBV10-3 to TRBJ1-2; 9 bases agree with TRBD1. The J segment lost 5 bases and the V segment lost 2 bases, leaving 3 bases of the junction unmatched. From germline, CDR1 is ENHRY and CDR2 SYGVKD. CDR3 length: 14 residues. The CDR3 DNA reads TGTGCCATCAGTGAGACAGGGGGCAAATATGGCTACACCTTC. Its translation: CAISETGGKYGYTF.

CDR3 amino acids: CASSPRDRLYF. DNA of the CDR3: TGTGCCAGTAGCCCCCGGGACAGGCTGTATTTT. The V gene is TRBV19, the J gene TRBJ2-3; TRBD1 matches at 8 bases. Germline loops: CDR1 LNHDA, CDR2 SQIVND (reference sequence). This CDR3 is built from 11 residues. The V and J ends lost 6 bases and 14 bases, in that order; junction bases with no gene match: 7.

The chain links TRBV2 to TRBJ1-5; D unclear. The V end was cut by 5 bases, the J end by 7 bases, with 12 bases between. CDR3 length: 13 residues. Germline-derived CDR1 and CDR2 are SNHLY and FYNNEI. CDR3 DNA: TGTGCCAGCAGTCGAGAGGGAGAGCAGCCCCAGCATTTT. Its protein is CASSREGEQPQHF.

This chain joins TRBV27 and TRBJ2-3, with 7 bases that match TRBD2. The V segment lost 10 bases and the J segment 0 bases; nucleotides outside the gene matches: 13. Germline V gives CDR1 MNHEY, CDR2 SMNVEV (reference sequence). The CDR3 is 16 amino acids. The CDR3 here is CATTAGWGGSTDTQYF. CDR3 DNA: TGTGCCACCACAGCCGGGTGGGGAGGGAGCACAGATACGCAGTATTTT.

V and J are TRBV9 and TRBJ2-5; D uncertain. Trimming removed 4 bases at V and 1 base at J, with 23 bases between. Germline V gene data show CDR1 as SGDLS and CDR2 as YYNGEE. The CDR3 runs to 18 residues. CDR3 DNA: TGTGCCAGCAGCCCCGGCCGAGTGGGCCAAGGTAGCCAAGAGACCCAGTACTTC. Amino acid sequence: CASSPGRVGQGSQETQYF.

This sequence joins TRBV6-5 and TRBJ2-7; 13 bases are a match to TRBD2. The CDR3 covers 16 residues. Germline V lookup: CDR1 MNHEY, CDR2 SVGAGI. J gave up 0 bases and V 4 bases, and 3 bases lay outside the gene matches. Here the CDR3 reads CASSLTSGRASYEQYF. The CDR3 region has the DNA TGTGCCAGCAGTTTAACTAGCGGGAGGGCCTCCTACGAGCAGTACTTC.